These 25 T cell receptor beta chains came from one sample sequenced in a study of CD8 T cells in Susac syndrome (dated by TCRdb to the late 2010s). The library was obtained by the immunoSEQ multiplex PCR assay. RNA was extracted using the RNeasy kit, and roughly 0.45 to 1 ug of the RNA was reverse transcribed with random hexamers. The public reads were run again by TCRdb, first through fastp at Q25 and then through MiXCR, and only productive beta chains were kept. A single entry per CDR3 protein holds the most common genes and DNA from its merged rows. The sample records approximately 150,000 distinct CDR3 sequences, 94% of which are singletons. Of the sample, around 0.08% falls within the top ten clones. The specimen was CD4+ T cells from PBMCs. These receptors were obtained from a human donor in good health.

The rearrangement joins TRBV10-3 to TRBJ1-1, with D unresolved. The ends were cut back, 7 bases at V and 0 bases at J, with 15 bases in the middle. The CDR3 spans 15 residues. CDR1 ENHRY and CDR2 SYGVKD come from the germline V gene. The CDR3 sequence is CAIKTSTRMNTEAFF. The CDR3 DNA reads TGTGCCATCAAAACCTCAACTCGGATGAACACTGAAGCTTTCTTT.

In DNA, the CDR3 is TGCAGTGCTAGACATAGCGGGACAGCCTACAATGAGCAGTTCTTC. Translated, it gives CSARHSGTAYNEQFF. This chain links TRBV20-1 with TRBJ2-1; weak D call: TRBD2 (8 bases). The CDR3 loop spans 15 amino acids. V was pared by 2 bases and J by 2 bases, with 13 bases between. Germline lookup yields CDR1 DFQATT and CDR2 SNEGSKA (reference sequence).

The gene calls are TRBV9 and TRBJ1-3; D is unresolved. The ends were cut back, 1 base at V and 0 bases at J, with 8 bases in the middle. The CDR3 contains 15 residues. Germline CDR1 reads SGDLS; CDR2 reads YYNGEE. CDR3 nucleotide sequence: TGTGCCAGCAGCGTAACTGGTAGCTCTGGAAACACCATATATTTT. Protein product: CASSVTGSSGNTIYF.

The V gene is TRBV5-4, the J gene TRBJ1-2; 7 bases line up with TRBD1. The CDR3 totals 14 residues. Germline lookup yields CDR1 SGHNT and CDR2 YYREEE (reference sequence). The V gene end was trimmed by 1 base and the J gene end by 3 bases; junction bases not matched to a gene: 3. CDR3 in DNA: TGTGCCAGCAGCTTGCCCGGACAGGACTATGGCTACACCTTC. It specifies CASSLPGQDYGYTF. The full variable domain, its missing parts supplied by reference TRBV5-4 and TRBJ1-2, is ETGVTQSPTHLIKTRGQQVTLRCSSQSGHNTVSWYQQALGQGPQFIFQYYREEENGRGNFPPRFSGLQFPNYSSELNVNALELDDSALYLCASSLPGQDYGYTFGSGTRLTVV.

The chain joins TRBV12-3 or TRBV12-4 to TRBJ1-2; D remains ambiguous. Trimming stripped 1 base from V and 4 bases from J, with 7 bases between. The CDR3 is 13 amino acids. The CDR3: CASSLGDGYGYTF. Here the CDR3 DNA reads TGTGCCAGCAGTTTAGGAGACGGCTATGGCTACACCTTC.

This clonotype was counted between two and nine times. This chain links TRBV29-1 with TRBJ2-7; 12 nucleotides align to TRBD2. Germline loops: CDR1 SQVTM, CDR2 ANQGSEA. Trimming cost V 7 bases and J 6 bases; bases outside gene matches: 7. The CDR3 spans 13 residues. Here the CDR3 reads CSAWTSGNSEQYF. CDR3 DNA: TGCAGCGCCTGGACTAGCGGGAACTCCGAGCAGTACTTC.

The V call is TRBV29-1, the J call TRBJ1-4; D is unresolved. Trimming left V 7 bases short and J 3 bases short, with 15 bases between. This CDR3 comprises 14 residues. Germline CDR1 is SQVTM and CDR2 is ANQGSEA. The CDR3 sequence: CSARRGTANEKLFF. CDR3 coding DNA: TGCAGCGCTCGGAGAGGTACAGCTAATGAAAAACTGTTTTTT. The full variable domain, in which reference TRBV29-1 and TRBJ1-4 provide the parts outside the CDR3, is SAVISQKPSRDICQRGTSLTIQCQVDSQVTMMFWYRQQPGQSLTLIATANQGSEATYESGFVIDKFPISRPNLTFSTLTVSNMSPEDSSIYLCSARRGTANEKLFFGSGTQLSVL.

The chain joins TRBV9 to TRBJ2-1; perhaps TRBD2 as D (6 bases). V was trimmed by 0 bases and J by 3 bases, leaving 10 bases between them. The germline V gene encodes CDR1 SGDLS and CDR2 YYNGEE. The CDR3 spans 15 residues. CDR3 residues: CASSVVGGGYNEQFF. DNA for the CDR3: TGTGCCAGCAGCGTAGTCGGGGGAGGCTACAATGAGCAGTTCTTC.

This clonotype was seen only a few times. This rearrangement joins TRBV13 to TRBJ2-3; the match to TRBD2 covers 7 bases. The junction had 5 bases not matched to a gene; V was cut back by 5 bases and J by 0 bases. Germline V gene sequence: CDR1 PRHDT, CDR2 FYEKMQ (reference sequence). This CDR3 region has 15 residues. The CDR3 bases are TGTGCCAGCAGCCCGGGACTACCAAGCACAGATACGCAGTATTTT. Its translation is CASSPGLPSTDTQYF.

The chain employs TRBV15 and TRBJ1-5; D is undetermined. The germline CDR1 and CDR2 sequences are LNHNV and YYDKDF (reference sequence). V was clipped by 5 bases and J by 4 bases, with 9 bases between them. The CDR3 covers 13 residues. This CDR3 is CATSAPLNQPQHF. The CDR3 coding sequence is TGTGCCACCAGCGCCCCCCTGAATCAGCCCCAGCATTTT. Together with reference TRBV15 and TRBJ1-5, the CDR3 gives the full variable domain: DAMVIQNPRYQVTQFGKPVTLSCSQTLNHNVMYWYQQKSSQAPKLLFHYYDKDFNNEADTPDNFQSRRPNTSFCFLDIRSPGLGDTAMYLCATSAPLNQPQHFGDGTRLSIL.

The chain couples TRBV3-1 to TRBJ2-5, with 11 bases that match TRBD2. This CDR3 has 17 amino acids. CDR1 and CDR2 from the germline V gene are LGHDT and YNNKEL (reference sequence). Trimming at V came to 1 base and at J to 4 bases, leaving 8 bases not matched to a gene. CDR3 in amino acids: CASSQVASGRRRETQYF. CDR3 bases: TGTGCCAGCAGCCAAGTTGCTAGCGGGAGGAGGAGAGAGACCCAGTACTTC.

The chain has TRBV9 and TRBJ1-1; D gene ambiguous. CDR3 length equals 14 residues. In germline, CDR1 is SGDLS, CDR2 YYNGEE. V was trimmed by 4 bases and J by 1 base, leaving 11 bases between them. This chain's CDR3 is CASSPRGRNTEAFF. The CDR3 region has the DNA TGTGCCAGCAGCCCCCGCGGCAGGAACACTGAAGCTTTCTTT.

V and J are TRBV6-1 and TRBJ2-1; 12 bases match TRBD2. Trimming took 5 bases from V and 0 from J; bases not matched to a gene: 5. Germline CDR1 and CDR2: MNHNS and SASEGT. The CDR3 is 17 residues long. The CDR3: CASSPLTSGSSYNEQFF. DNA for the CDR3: TGTGCCAGCAGTCCGCTGACTAGCGGGAGCTCCTACAATGAGCAGTTCTTC.

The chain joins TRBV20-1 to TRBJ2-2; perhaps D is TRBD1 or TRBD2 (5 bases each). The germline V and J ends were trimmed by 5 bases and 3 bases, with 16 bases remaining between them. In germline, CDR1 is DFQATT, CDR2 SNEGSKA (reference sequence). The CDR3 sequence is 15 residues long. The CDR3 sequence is CSAYTSREYTGELFF. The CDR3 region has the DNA TGCAGTGCTTACACCAGCAGGGAGTACACCGGGGAGCTGTTTTTT.

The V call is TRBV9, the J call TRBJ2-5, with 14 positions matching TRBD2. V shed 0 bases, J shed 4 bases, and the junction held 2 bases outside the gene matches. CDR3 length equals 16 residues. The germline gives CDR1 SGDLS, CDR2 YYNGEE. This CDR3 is CASSVGTSGRLETQYF. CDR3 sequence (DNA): TGTGCCAGCAGCGTAGGGACTAGCGGGAGGTTAGAGACCCAGTACTTC.

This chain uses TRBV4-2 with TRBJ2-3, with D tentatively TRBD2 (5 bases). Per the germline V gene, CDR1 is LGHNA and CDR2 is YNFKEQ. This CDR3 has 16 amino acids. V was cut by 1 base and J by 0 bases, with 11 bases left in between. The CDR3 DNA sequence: TGTGCCAGCAGCCAAGGAGACGGACTTAGCACAGATACGCAGTATTTT. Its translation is CASSQGDGLSTDTQYF.

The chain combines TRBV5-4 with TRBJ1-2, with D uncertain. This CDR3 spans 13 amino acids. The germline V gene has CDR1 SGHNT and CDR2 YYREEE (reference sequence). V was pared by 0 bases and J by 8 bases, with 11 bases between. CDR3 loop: CASSLEAGMGYTF. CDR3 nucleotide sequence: TGTGCCAGCAGCTTGGAAGCAGGAATGGGCTACACCTTC.

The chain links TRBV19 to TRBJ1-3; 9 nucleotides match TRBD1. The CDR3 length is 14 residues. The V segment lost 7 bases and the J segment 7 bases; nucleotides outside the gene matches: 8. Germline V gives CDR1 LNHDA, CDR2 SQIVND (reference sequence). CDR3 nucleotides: TGTGCCAGTACCCCCGGAGGGACAGGGAACACCATATATTTT. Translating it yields CASTPGGTGNTIYF. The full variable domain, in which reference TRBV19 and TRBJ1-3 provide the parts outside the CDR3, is DGGITQSPKYLFRKEGQNVTLSCEQNLNHDAMYWYRQDPGQGLRLIYYSQIVNDFQKGDIAEGYSVSREKKESFPLTVTSAQKNPTAFYLCASTPGGTGNTIYFGEGSWLTVV.

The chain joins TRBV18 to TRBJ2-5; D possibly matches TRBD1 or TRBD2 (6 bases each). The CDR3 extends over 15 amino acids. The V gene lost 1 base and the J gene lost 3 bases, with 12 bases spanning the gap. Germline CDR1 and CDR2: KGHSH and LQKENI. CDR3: CASSPRGAAEETQYF. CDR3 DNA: TGTGCCAGCTCACCACGGGGGGCGGCAGAAGAGACCCAGTACTTC.

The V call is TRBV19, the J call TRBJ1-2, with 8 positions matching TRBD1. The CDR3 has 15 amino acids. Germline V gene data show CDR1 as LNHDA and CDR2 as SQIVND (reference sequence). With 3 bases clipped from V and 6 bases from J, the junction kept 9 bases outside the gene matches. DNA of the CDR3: TGTGCCAGTAGTATCCTTGACAGGGGAGGCCATGGCTACACCTTC. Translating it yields CASSILDRGGHGYTF.

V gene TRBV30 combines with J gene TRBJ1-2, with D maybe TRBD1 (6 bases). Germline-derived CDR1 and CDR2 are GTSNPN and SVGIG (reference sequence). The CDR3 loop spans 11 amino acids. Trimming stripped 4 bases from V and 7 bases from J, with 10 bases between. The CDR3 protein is CAWNRAGGYTF. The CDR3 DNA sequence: TGTGCCTGGAACAGGGCGGGTGGCTACACCTTC. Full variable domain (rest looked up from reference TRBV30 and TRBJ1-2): SQTIHQWPATLVQPVGSPLSLECTVEGTSNPNLYWYRQAAGRGLQLLFYSVGIGQISSEVPQNLSASRPQDRQFILSSKKLLLSDSGFYLCAWNRAGGYTFGSGTRLTVV.

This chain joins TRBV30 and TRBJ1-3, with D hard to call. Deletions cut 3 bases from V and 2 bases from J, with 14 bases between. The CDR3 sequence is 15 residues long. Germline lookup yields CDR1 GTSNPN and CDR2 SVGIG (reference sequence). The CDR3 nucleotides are TGTGCCTGGAGCCGAGGTATAGGCCCTGGAAACACCATATATTTT. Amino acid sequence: CAWSRGIGPGNTIYF.

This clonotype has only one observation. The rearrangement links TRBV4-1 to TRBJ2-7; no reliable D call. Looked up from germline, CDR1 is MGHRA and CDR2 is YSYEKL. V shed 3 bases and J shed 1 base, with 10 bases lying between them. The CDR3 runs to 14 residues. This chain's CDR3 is CASSQPLKSYEQYF. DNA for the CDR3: TGCGCCAGCAGCCAGCCCTTAAAATCCTACGAGCAGTACTTC.

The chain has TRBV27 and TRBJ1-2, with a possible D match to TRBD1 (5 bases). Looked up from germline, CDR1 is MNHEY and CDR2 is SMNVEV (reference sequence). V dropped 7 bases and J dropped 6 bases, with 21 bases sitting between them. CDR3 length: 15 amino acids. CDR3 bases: TGTGCCAGCAACCCGACAAGAGGGACCCCTCATGGCTACACCTTC. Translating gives CASNPTRGTPHGYTF.

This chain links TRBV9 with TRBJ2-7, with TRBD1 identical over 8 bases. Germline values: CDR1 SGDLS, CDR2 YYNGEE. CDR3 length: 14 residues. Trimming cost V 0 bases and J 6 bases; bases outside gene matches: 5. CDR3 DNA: TGTGCCAGCAGCGTAGCTCAGGGGGCCGGCGAGCAGTACTTC. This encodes CASSVAQGAGEQYF.